What follows is one TCR beta chain and its context. This record belongs to a study of cytomegalovirus exposure and HLA in healthy donors. CDR1 and CDR2 (germline): SGHDT, YYEEEE. The CDR3 contains 16 residues. V lost 3 bases, J lost 3 bases, and 8 bases stayed unmatched. Primers included in the PCR were 60 Vbeta and 13 Jbeta primers. Assay used: immunoSEQ multiplex PCR; TCRdb lists only in-frame clones, some missing. The data contain tens of thousands of clones, about three quarters of them seen just once; the ten biggest clones take up approximately 2.7%. Source material: PBMCs. This TCR derives from a man younger than 30 in good health and CMV-seronegative. V usage is TRBV5-6 and J usage is TRBJ1-5; 8 nucleotides match TRBD1. CDR3 region: CASSWGGQGLNQPQHF. The CDR3, as DNA: TGTGCCAGCAGCTGGGGAGGACAGGGACTCAATCAGCCCCAGCATTTT.